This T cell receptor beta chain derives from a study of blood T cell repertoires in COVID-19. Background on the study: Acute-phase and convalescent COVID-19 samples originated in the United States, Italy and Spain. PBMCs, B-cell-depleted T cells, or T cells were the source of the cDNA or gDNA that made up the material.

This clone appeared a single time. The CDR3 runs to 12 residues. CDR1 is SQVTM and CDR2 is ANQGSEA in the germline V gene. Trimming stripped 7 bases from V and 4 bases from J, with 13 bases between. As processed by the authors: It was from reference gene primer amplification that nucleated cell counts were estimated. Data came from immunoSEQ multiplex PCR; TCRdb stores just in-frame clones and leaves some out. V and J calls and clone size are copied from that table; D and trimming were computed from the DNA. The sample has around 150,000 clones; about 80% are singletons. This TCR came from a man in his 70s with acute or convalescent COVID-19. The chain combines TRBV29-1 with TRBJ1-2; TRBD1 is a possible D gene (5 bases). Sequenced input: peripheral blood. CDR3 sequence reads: CSAGGDLYGYTF. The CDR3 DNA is TGCAGCGCCGGGGGGGACCTCTATGGCTACACCTTC.